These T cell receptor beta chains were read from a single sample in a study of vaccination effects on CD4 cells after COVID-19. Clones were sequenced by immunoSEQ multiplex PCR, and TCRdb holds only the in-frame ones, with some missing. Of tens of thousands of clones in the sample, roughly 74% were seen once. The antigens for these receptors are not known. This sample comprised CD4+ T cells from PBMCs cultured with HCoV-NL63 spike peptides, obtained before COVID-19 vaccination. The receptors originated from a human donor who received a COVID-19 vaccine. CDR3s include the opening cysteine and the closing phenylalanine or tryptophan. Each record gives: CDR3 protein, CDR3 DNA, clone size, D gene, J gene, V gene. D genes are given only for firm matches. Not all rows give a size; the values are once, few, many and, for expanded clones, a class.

CDR3: CASSPFGSGNEKLFF
DNA: TGTGCCAGCAGTCCTTTTGGGTCAGGAAATGAAAAACTGTTTTTT
size: once
D: NA
J: TRBJ1-4
V: TRBV6-5

CDR3: CASSLGTATETQYF
DNA: TGCGCCAGCAGCTTAGGGACAGCCACGGAGACCCAGTACTTC
size: NA
D: TRBD1
J: TRBJ2-5
V: TRBV5-1

CDR3: CASRNDRGRVSEAFF
DNA: TGTGCCAGCAGGAATGACAGGGGGCGAGTTAGTGAAGCTTTCTTT
size: NA
D: TRBD1
J: TRBJ1-1
V: TRBV2

CDR3: CASSWSMPPRTEAFF
DNA: TGTGCCAGCAGCTGGAGTATGCCTCCGAGGACTGAAGCTTTCTTT
size: NA
D: NA
J: TRBJ1-1
V: TRBV7-2

CDR3: CASSTRLAAQYF
DNA: TGTGCCAGCAGCACCCGACTAGCAGCGCAGTATTTT
size: few
D: TRBD2
J: TRBJ2-3
V: TRBV7-2

CDR3: CASSYSGGQGWQPQHF
DNA: TGTGCCAGCAGTTACTCGGGTGGTCAGGGCTGGCAGCCCCAGCATTTT
size: NA
D: NA
J: TRBJ1-5
V: TRBV6-5

CDR3: CASGAGTDTQYF
DNA: TGTGCCAGCGGGGCGGGCACAGATACGCAGTATTTT
size: NA
D: NA
J: TRBJ2-3
V: TRBV19

CDR3: CASGRGEFFYGYTF
DNA: TGTGCCAGCGGGCGAGGGGAGTTCTTCTATGGCTACACCTTC
size: NA
D: NA
J: TRBJ1-2
V: TRBV6-6

CDR3: CASSLWRGNYNEQFF
DNA: TGTGCCAGCAGCTTATGGCGGGGGAATTACAATGAGCAGTTCTTC
size: NA
D: TRBD2
J: TRBJ2-1
V: TRBV7-9

CDR3: CATSDFSTPGTDTQYF
DNA: TGTGCCACCAGTGATTTTTCGACCCCCGGCACAGATACGCAGTATTTT
size: NA
D: NA
J: TRBJ2-3
V: TRBV24-1

CDR3: CASSDYRAGNTIYF
DNA: TGTGCCAGCAGCGATTACAGGGCTGGAAACACCATATATTTT
size: once
D: NA
J: TRBJ1-3
V: TRBV6-2/TRBV6-3

CDR3: CASSLISTGVGQPQHF
DNA: TGTGCCAGTAGTCTAATCTCGACAGGGGTTGGTCAGCCCCAGCATTTT
size: NA
D: TRBD1
J: TRBJ1-5
V: TRBV19

CDR3: CASSQGRLAGALNTDTQYF
DNA: TGCGCCAGCAGCCAAGGTCGACTAGCGGGGGCGCTTAACACAGATACGCAGTATTTT
size: NA
D: TRBD2
J: TRBJ2-3
V: TRBV4-1

CDR3: CASSIGQMSWGQPQHF
DNA: TGTGCCAGTAGTATAGGACAGATGAGTTGGGGTCAGCCCCAGCATTTT
size: few
D: NA
J: TRBJ1-5
V: TRBV19

CDR3: CASSVDQETQYF
DNA: TGCGCCAGCAGCGTGGACCAAGAGACCCAGTACTTC
size: NA
D: NA
J: TRBJ2-5
V: TRBV5-1

CDR3: CASSEARGPGELFF
DNA: TGTGCCAGCAGTGAAGCCAGGGGCCCCGGGGAGCTGTTTTTT
size: NA
D: NA
J: TRBJ2-2
V: TRBV2

CDR3: CASSRDQNEKLFF
DNA: TGTGCCAGCTCCCGCGACCAAAATGAAAAACTGTTTTTT
size: few
D: NA
J: TRBJ1-4
V: TRBV18

CDR3: CATTDGGGRAKNIQYF
DNA: TGTGCCACCACGGACGGCGGCGGGCGAGCCAAAAACATTCAGTACTTC
size: NA
D: NA
J: TRBJ2-4
V: TRBV10-3

CDR3: CASSRRVGGGRQETQYF
DNA: TGCGCCAGCAGCAGGCGAGTAGGAGGGGGCCGACAAGAGACCCAGTACTTC
size: once
D: NA
J: TRBJ2-5
V: TRBV4-3

CDR3: CASSSRSPVDYGYTF
DNA: TGTGCCAGCAGCTCCAGATCGCCGGTCGACTATGGCTACACCTTC
size: NA
D: NA
J: TRBJ1-2
V: TRBV6-5

CDR3: CASSGQGETQYF
DNA: TGTGCCAGCAGTGGACAGGGTGAGACCCAGTACTTC
size: NA
D: TRBD1
J: TRBJ2-5
V: TRBV12-3/TRBV12-4

CDR3: CASNSGGTSRGYTF
DNA: TGTGCCAGCAACTCAGGGGGCACTAGTCGGGGCTACACCTTC
size: NA
D: TRBD1
J: TRBJ1-2
V: TRBV7-9

CDR3: CASRSRSGTGPLSGGYTF
DNA: TGTGCCAGCAGGAGCCGATCAGGGACAGGGCCGTTATCGGGAGGCTACACCTTC
size: few
D: TRBD1
J: TRBJ1-2
V: TRBV7-2

CDR3: CASSQDITENYGYTF
DNA: TGCGCCAGCAGCCAAGATATTACGGAGAACTATGGCTACACCTTC
size: NA
D: NA
J: TRBJ1-2
V: TRBV4-1

CDR3: CASSSGWQAYQETQYF
DNA: TGTGCCAGCAGCTCAGGGTGGCAGGCGTACCAAGAGACCCAGTACTTC
size: NA
D: NA
J: TRBJ2-5
V: TRBV14

CDR3: CASRGTGGFQSGELFF
DNA: TGTGCCAGCAGAGGGACAGGGGGGTTTCAGAGCGGGGAGCTGTTTTTT
size: NA
D: TRBD1
J: TRBJ2-2
V: TRBV2

CDR3: CARQTATYNEQFF
DNA: TGTGCCAGGCAGACGGCGACCTACAATGAGCAGTTCTTC
size: NA
D: NA
J: TRBJ2-1
V: TRBV2

CDR3: CSVERGSTEAFF
DNA: TGCAGCGTTGAGAGGGGGTCAACTGAAGCTTTCTTT
size: NA
D: NA
J: TRBJ1-1
V: TRBV29-1

CDR3: CARAASEAFF
DNA: TGTGCCAGGGCGGCGTCTGAAGCTTTCTTT
size: NA
D: NA
J: TRBJ1-1
V: TRBV2

CDR3: CASSYETGLDGYTF
DNA: TGTGCCAGCAGTTACGAAACGGGCTTGGATGGCTACACCTTC
size: few
D: NA
J: TRBJ1-2
V: TRBV6-6

CDR3: CASSPLTGRGEAFF
DNA: TGTGCCAGCAGCCCATTGACAGGGAGGGGTGAAGCTTTCTTT
size: NA
D: TRBD1
J: TRBJ1-1
V: TRBV5-6

CDR3: CASSLQSLGDGYTF
DNA: TGCGCCAGCAGCCTCCAGAGTCTCGGCGATGGCTACACCTTC
size: NA
D: NA
J: TRBJ1-2
V: TRBV5-1

CDR3: CASSQRFDEQFF
DNA: TGTGCCAGCAGCCAGCGGTTTGATGAGCAGTTCTTC
size: NA
D: NA
J: TRBJ2-1
V: TRBV28

CDR3: CASSIGRGASNQPQHF
DNA: TGTGCCAGTAGTATCGGGCGGGGGGCGAGCAATCAGCCCCAGCATTTT
size: NA
D: NA
J: TRBJ1-5
V: TRBV19

CDR3: CASSDWVGKAFF
DNA: TGTGCCAGCAGTGATTGGGTGGGAAAAGCTTTCTTT
size: NA
D: NA
J: TRBJ1-1
V: TRBV6-1

CDR3: CASSPELRSTEAFF
DNA: TGTGCCAGCTCACCAGAACTGCGAAGTACTGAAGCTTTCTTT
size: NA
D: NA
J: TRBJ1-1
V: TRBV18

CDR3: CASSSQPGPRGYTF
DNA: TGTGCCAGCAGTTCCCAACCGGGGCCGCGCGGCTACACCTTC
size: NA
D: NA
J: TRBJ1-2
V: TRBV28

CDR3: CASSQGGGTGSSPLHF
DNA: TGTGCCAGCAGCCAAGGCGGCGGGACAGGGAGTTCACCCCTCCACTTT
size: few
D: TRBD1
J: TRBJ1-6
V: TRBV3-1/TRBV3-2

CDR3: CASSPVTGQFASGELFF
DNA: TGTGCCAGCTCACCAGTAACGGGACAGTTCGCTTCCGGGGAGCTGTTTTTT
size: NA
D: TRBD1
J: TRBJ2-2
V: TRBV18

CDR3: CASCHSEYQETQYF
DNA: TGTGCCAGCTGCCACTCAGAGTACCAAGAGACCCAGTACTTC
size: once
D: NA
J: TRBJ2-5
V: TRBV2

CDR3: CASIWDSHNSPLHF
DNA: TGTGCCAGCATCTGGGACAGCCATAATTCACCCCTCCACTTT
size: NA
D: TRBD1
J: TRBJ1-6
V: TRBV6-5

CDR3: CAISESGQRGPDTQYF
DNA: TGTGCCATCAGTGAGTCGGGCCAGCGAGGGCCAGATACGCAGTATTTT
size: NA
D: NA
J: TRBJ2-3
V: TRBV10-3

CDR3: CASSLVPGLRTEAFF
DNA: TGTGCCAGCAGCTTAGTCCCAGGGTTGAGGACTGAAGCTTTCTTT
size: NA
D: NA
J: TRBJ1-1
V: TRBV7-2

CDR3: CASRPDRHSGNTIYF
DNA: TGTGCCAGCAGGCCCGACAGGCACTCTGGAAACACCATATATTTT
size: few
D: NA
J: TRBJ1-3
V: TRBV2

CDR3: CASSFDTSSPLHF
DNA: TGTGCCAGCAGCTTCGACACCTCATCACCCCTCCACTTT
size: NA
D: NA
J: TRBJ1-6
V: TRBV7-9